This T cell receptor (beta chain) was sequenced in a study of blood T cell repertoires in COVID-19. The CDR3 runs to 14 residues. Germline V CDR1 and CDR2: LNHDA, SQIVND (reference sequence). V lost 8 bases, J lost 5 bases, and 7 bases stayed unmatched. Original data processing: Amplification with reference gene primers provided the estimates of nucleated cell counts. Using immunoSEQ multiplex PCR, the repertoire was profiled, and TCRdb retains in-frame clones only, with some absent. V, J and clone size are taken as reported in that table, and D and trimming were inferred from the DNA itself. The table has just under 95,000 clones, over 70% seen once.

Sequencing used peripheral blood. This clonotype was obtained from a man aged 45-60 years who had recovered from COVID-19. V usage is TRBV19 and J usage is TRBJ2-3, with 10 bases identical to TRBD2. The DNA of the CDR3 is TGTGCCAGTGGGAAAGCGGGAGGGCAAGATACGCAGTATTTT. It codes for CASGKAGGQDTQYF.